This T cell receptor (beta chain) was recovered during a study of T-cell reconstitution after alpha-beta-depleted transplantation in children. This clonotype has a count of ten or more. The CDR3 runs 12 residues. Trimming stripped 2 bases from V and 4 bases from J, with 2 bases between. Molecular barcoding with unique molecular identifiers was used for the TCRbeta library. TCRdb reprocessed the PCR reads with MiXCR, giving one entry per CDR3 protein. Found here are 350,000 to 450,000 distinct CDR3 sequences, roughly 20% of them singletons; the top ten hold 3.8%. The genes are TRBV12-3 or TRBV12-4 and TRBJ2-2; D is undetermined. The specimen was PBMCs from the stem cell graft donor, collected from the stem cell graft. The TCR sequence derives from a human donor who donated a stem cell graft to a child with acute myeloid leukemia. CDR3 sequence (DNA): TGTGCCAGCAGTTTAACCACCGGGGAGCTGTTTTTT. Its protein product is CASSLTTGELFF.